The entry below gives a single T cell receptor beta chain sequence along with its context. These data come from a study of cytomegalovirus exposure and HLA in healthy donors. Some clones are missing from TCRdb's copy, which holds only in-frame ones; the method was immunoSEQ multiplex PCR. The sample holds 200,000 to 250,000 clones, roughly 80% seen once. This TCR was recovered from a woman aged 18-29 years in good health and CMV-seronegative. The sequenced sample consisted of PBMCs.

The CDR3 loop is CSVYRPLSYEQYF. The CDR3 nucleotides read TGCAGCGTTTACCGGCCGCTATCCTACGAGCAGTACTTC. This sequence joins TRBV29-1 and TRBJ2-7; D remains ambiguous. Per germline, CDR1 SQVTM and CDR2 ANQGSEA. The length of the CDR3 is 13 residues. V was pared by 5 bases and J by 1 base, with 12 bases between.